The 21 T cell receptor beta chains presented below share a single source sample, sequenced in a study of cytomegalovirus exposure and HLA in healthy donors. This PCR relied on a set of 60 Vbeta primers and 13 Jbeta primers. Using immunoSEQ multiplex PCR, the repertoire was profiled, and TCRdb retains in-frame clones only, with some absent. The table has more than 80,000 clones, 64% seen once. The sample comprised PBMCs. The receptor source for this set is a man in his 60s in good health and CMV-seronegative.

This clone appeared a single time. J is TRBJ1-2 and V is TRBV5-4; 10 bases fit TRBD1. Germline V gene data show CDR1 as SGHNT and CDR2 as YYREEE (reference sequence). Losses at the gene ends were 4 bases for V and 7 bases for J; bases not matched to a gene: 7. The CDR3 totals 14 residues. CDR3 protein: CASSPGTGVSGYTF. The CDR3 DNA follows: TGTGCCAGCAGCCCTGGGACAGGGGTCTCTGGCTACACCTTC.

This clone was observed a single time. The rearrangement links TRBV2 to TRBJ1-2; TRBD1 is a possible D gene (5 bases). The V gene's germline CDR1 is SNHLY and CDR2 FYNNEI. CDR3 length: 14 amino acids. Trimming cost V 0 bases and J 3 bases, with 8 bases left between them. The CDR3 is CASSEAGVDYGYTF. The CDR3 bases are TGTGCCAGCAGTGAAGCAGGGGTGGACTATGGCTACACCTTC.

The chain couples TRBV7-9 to TRBJ2-5, with 10 bases matching TRBD1. The trim removed 5 bases at V and 1 base at J, leaving 7 bases unmatched. The CDR3 is made up of 16 amino acids. Germline V gene sequence: CDR1 SEHNR, CDR2 FQNEAQ (reference sequence). CDR3 nucleotide sequence: TGTGCCAGCAGCGACAGGGACAGGGGCTCCCAAGAGACCCAGTACTTC. It specifies CASSDRDRGSQETQYF.

This clone was counted a few times. DNA for the CDR3: TGCGCCAGCAGCGGGACAGGGGGCTTAAGCAATGAGCAGTTCTTC. Its protein is CASSGTGGLSNEQFF. This sequence joins TRBV5-1 and TRBJ2-1; 12 positions agree with TRBD1. Germline CDR1 and CDR2: SGHRS and YFSETQ. CDR3 length: 15 amino acids. With V trimmed by 4 bases and J by 6 bases, 5 bases remained unmatched. Filled out from reference TRBV5-1 and TRBJ2-1, the complete variable domain reads KAGVTQTPRYLIKTRGQQVTLSCSPISGHRSVSWYQQTPGQGLQFLFEYFSETQRNKGNFPGRFSGRQFSNSRSEMNVSTLELGDSALYLCASSGTGGLSNEQFFGPGTRLTVL.

The chain employs TRBV30 and TRBJ2-7; 7 bases are a match to TRBD1. The CDR3 sequence is 12 residues long. J lost 3 bases, V lost 5 bases, and 4 bases had no gene match. The V gene's germline CDR1 is GTSNPN and CDR2 SVGIG (reference sequence). The CDR3 DNA follows: TGTGCCTGGGGGGCAGGGGGCTACGAGCAGTACTTC. Its translation: CAWGAGGYEQYF.

The V call is TRBV2, the J call TRBJ1-2, with TRBD1 matching over 7 bases. The CDR3 is made up of 15 amino acids. The trim removed 6 bases at V and 0 bases at J, leaving 7 bases unmatched. Germline loops: CDR1 SNHLY, CDR2 FYNNEI. The CDR3 reads CASRAGTAANYGYTF. In nucleotides, the CDR3 is TGTGCCAGCAGGGCCGGGACAGCCGCTAACTATGGCTACACCTTC.

The chain uses TRBV5-8 and TRBJ2-1, with 9 nucleotides matching TRBD2. V was pared by 2 bases and J by 4 bases, with 7 bases of the junction left unmatched. Germline lookup yields CDR1 SGHTS and CDR2 YDEGEE. The CDR3 runs 16 residues. DNA for the CDR3: TGTGCCAGCAGCTTTAGGCGGGGGGGAACTTACAATGAGCAGTTCTTC. It yields the protein CASSFRRGGTYNEQFF.

V is TRBV18 and J is TRBJ1-4; 7 bases are shared with TRBD1. Germline V gives CDR1 KGHSH, CDR2 LQKENI. The CDR3 covers 15 residues. V was clipped by 4 bases and J by 8 bases; unmatched bases: 10. The CDR3 region is CASSLSRDREEKLFF. The CDR3, as DNA: TGTGCCAGCTCACTAAGCCGGGACAGAGAAGAAAAACTGTTTTTT.

This clone was picked up a small number of times. V usage is TRBV18 and J usage is TRBJ1-1; D not resolved. V lost 0 bases to trimming and J lost 1 base, with 9 bases between them. The CDR3 is made up of 15 amino acids. The germline CDR1 and CDR2 sequences are KGHSH and LQKENI. DNA of the CDR3: TGTGCCAGCTCACCACCGGTTCGGGAGAACACTGAAGCTTTCTTT. Encoded protein: CASSPPVRENTEAFF.

The gene calls are TRBV18 and TRBJ1-5; TRBD1 agrees at 8 bases. With 4 bases clipped from V and 3 bases from J, the junction kept 14 bases outside the gene matches. CDR1 and CDR2 from the germline V gene are KGHSH and LQKENI. This CDR3 contains 18 residues. The CDR3 DNA follows: TGTGCCAGCTCACAGGGTCAGGGGGCCCGAGCCTCCAATCAGCCCCAGCATTTT. Translated: CASSQGQGARASNQPQHF.

The V and J genes are TRBV5-5 and TRBJ1-1; D is uncertain. The V gene's germline CDR1 is SGHKS and CDR2 YYEKEE (reference sequence). This CDR3 spans 13 amino acids. Trimming took off 4 bases at V and 6 bases at J, with 13 bases between the two ends. The CDR3 coding sequence is TGTGCCAGCAGCGGCCTCTGGCCGTCTGAAGCTTTCTTT. It is translated as CASSGLWPSEAFF.

In regard to this clone: The junction does not match germline at one end; this may be a read error. This chain connects TRBV30 to TRBJ1-2; the D is unclear. There are 12 residues in the CDR3. Germline CDR1 is GTSNPN and CDR2 is SVGIG (reference sequence). The CDR3 loop is CAWIGINYGHTF. The DNA for the CDR3 is TGTGCCTGGATTGGCATCAACTATGGCCACACCTTC.

This sequence joins TRBV11-2 and TRBJ1-2; 7 bases are a match to TRBD1. V lost 6 bases and J lost 0; bases outside the gene matches: 10. The CDR3 has 16 amino acids. Germline V gene sequence: CDR1 SGHAT, CDR2 FQNNGV. DNA of the CDR3: TGTGCCAGCAGAACCTACCGGACAGGACCTAACTATGGCTACACCTTC. It yields the protein CASRTYRTGPNYGYTF.

CDR3 region: CASSRGAGVEADTQYF. The CDR3 nucleotides are TGCGCCAGCTCAAGGGGAGCGGGCGTGGAAGCGGATACGCAGTATTTT. The chain employs TRBV10-1 and TRBJ2-3, with D possibly being TRBD2 (6 bases). There are 16 residues in the CDR3. Germline V CDR1 and CDR2: WNHNN, SYGVQD (reference sequence). V was shortened by 8 bases and J by 6 bases, with 24 bases between the two germline ends.

V is TRBV11-2 and J is TRBJ2-3; no reliable D call. The CDR3 extends over 12 amino acids. Germline V gene lookup returns CDR1 SGHAT and CDR2 FQNNGV. V dropped 4 bases and J dropped 4 bases, with 6 bases sitting between them. CDR3: CASSSRADTQYF. The CDR3, as DNA: TGTGCCAGCAGCTCCCGGGCAGATACGCAGTATTTT.

The chain couples TRBV19 to TRBJ2-2; TRBD1 matches 9 bases. Germline V lookup: CDR1 LNHDA, CDR2 SQIVND (reference sequence). The CDR3 is 17 amino acids. V lost 6 bases to trimming and J lost 6 bases; unmatched junction nucleotides: 14. The CDR3 sequence: CASSLGTGKWGAGELFF. CDR3 coding DNA: TGTGCCAGTAGCCTAGGGACAGGGAAATGGGGAGCCGGGGAGCTGTTTTTT.

The chain uses TRBV28 and TRBJ2-5; TRBD1 is a possible D gene (6 bases). Near its end, the DNA agrees better with TRBJ2-7, so the J call may be wrong. The CDR3 is 13 amino acids. Germline values: CDR1 MDHEN, CDR2 SYDVKM. CDR3 residues: CASSRQVSYEQYF. The CDR3 nucleotides are TGTGCCAGCAGTCGACAGGTCTCCTACGAGCAGTACTTC.

V is TRBV4-1 and J is TRBJ2-1; TRBD2 aligns across 9 bases. The germline V gene has CDR1 MGHRA and CDR2 YSYEKL. V was pared by 0 bases and J by 8 bases, with 8 bases of the junction left unmatched. This CDR3 spans 16 amino acids. CDR3 DNA: TGCGCCAGCAGCCAAGATCGTGGACTAGCGAACCATGAGCAGTTCTTC. This translates into CASSQDRGLANHEQFF.

The chain uses TRBV28 and TRBJ1-6, with 7 nucleotides matching TRBD1. J lost 3 bases, V lost 5 bases, and 1 base had no gene match. Germline V gene data show CDR1 as MDHEN and CDR2 as SYDVKM. The CDR3 is made up of 14 amino acids. The CDR3 is CASSPGGYNSPLHF. The CDR3 DNA reads as TGTGCCAGCAGTCCAGGGGGCTATAATTCACCCCTCCACTTT.

This chain joins TRBV7-9 and TRBJ2-5; D ambiguous. The V end lost 3 bases, the J end lost 1 base, and 6 bases lay between the germline ends. The CDR3 totals 13 residues. Germline V gives CDR1 SEHNR, CDR2 FQNEAQ (reference sequence). The CDR3 here is CASSFVPQETQYF. As DNA, the CDR3 is TGTGCCAGCAGCTTCGTTCCCCAAGAGACCCAGTACTTC.

The J gene is TRBJ1-2, the V gene TRBV5-1; 7 nucleotides line up with TRBD1. Trimming removed 4 bases from V and 3 bases from J; junction bases left unmatched: 9. Germline-derived CDR1 and CDR2 are SGHRS and YFSETQ. CDR3 length: 15 residues. In DNA, the CDR3 is TGCGCCAGCAGCACCGGACAGGTTATCGACTATGGCTACACCTTC. Amino acid sequence: CASSTGQVIDYGYTF. The variable domain in full, completed from reference TRBV5-1 and TRBJ1-2, reads KAGVTQTPRYLIKTRGQQVTLSCSPISGHRSVSWYQQTPGQGLQFLFEYFSETQRNKGNFPGRFSGRQFSNSRSEMNVSTLELGDSALYLCASSTGQVIDYGYTFGSGTRLTVV.